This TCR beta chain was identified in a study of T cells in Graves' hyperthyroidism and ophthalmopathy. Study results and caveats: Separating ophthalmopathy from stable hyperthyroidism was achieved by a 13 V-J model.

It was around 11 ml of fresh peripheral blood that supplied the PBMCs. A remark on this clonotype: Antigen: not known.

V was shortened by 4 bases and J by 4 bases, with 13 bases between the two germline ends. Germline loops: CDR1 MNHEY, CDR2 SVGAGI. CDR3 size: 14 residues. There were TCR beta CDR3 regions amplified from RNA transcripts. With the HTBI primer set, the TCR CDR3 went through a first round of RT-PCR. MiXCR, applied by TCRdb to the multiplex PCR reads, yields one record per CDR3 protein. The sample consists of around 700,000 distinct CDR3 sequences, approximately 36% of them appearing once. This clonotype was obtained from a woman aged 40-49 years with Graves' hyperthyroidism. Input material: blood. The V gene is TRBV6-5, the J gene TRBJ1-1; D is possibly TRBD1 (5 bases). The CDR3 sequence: CASSLRGAGTEAFF. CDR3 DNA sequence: TGTGCCAGCAGTTTAAGAGGGGCTGGCACTGAAGCTTTCTTT.